These 2 T cell receptor beta chains came from one sample sequenced in a study of CD8+CD57+ T cells in acquired aplastic anemia. According to the study, genomic DNA was the template for TCR beta VDJ and CDR3 profiling. Via MiXCR, TCRdb re-called the reads, giving one row per CDR3 protein. The sample consists of around 150,000 distinct CDR3 sequences, around two fifths of them appearing once. Sequencing input: sorted CD4+, CD8+, or CD8+CD57+ T cells (not recorded which) from PBMCs. These TCRs come from a human donor in good health, serving as a control.

Note on this clonotype: A read error may produce the germline difference seen at one junction end. V and J are TRBV24-1 and TRBJ1-1; 8 bases line up with TRBD1. The germline V gene has CDR1 KGHDR and CDR2 SFDVKD. CDR3 length: 14 residues. CDR3 sequence reads: CATSPTGVKTEAFF. The CDR3 DNA reads as TGTGCCACCAGTCCGACAGGGGTGAAAACTGAAGCTTTCTTT.

This clonotype has at least ten counts. The chain couples TRBV6-1 to TRBJ2-1; no reliable D call. Germline V gives CDR1 MNHNS, CDR2 SASEGT. This CDR3 contains 13 residues. V lost 5 bases to trimming and J lost 9 bases, with 14 bases between them. The CDR3 DNA follows: TGTGCCAGCAGTAAAATACCTCAAGGTGAGCAGTTCTTC. This encodes CASSKIPQGEQFF.